A selection of T cell receptor beta chains follows, all from one sample in a study of blood T cell repertoires in COVID-19. Generated by immunoSEQ multiplex PCR, the TCRdb table keeps only in-frame clones and is missing some. The sample has over 140,000 clones, about three quarters seen once. Sequencing used PBMCs or T cells enriched from blood (not recorded which). The receptors were sampled from a woman in her forties or fifties who had recovered from COVID-19. The CDR3 runs from the conserved cysteine through the conserved F or W. D genes are given only for firm matches.

TRBD2	TRBV19	TRBJ2-1	TGTGCCAGTAGTACGGGACTAGCGGGACCTCAGCAGTTCTTC	CASSTGLAGPQQFF
-	TRBV30	TRBJ2-3	TGTGCCTCTGAGCGGGCCTTAGGAACAGATACGCAGTATTTT	CASERALGTDTQYF
TRBD1	TRBV28	TRBJ2-4	TGTGCCAGCAGGTTAACCTCCGGGACAGGGGTACACATTCAGTACTTC	CASRLTSGTGVHIQYF
TRBD2	TRBV5-1	TRBJ2-7	TGCGCCAGCAGCTCTGGACTAGCGGGAGGCGACTCCTACGAGCAGTACTTC	CASSSGLAGGDSYEQYF
-	TRBV9	TRBJ1-2	TGTGCCAGCAGCCAAGACTCAGGGCTCGGCTATGGCTACACCTTC	CASSQDSGLGYGYTF
-	TRBV27	TRBJ1-2	TGTGCCAGCAGTCCCGGACTCCTGAACTATGGCTACACCTTC	CASSPGLLNYGYTF
TRBD1	TRBV13	TRBJ2-1	TGTGCCAGCAGCTCTAGACAGGGGGCTTACAATGAGCAGTTCTTC	CASSSRQGAYNEQFF
-	TRBV14	TRBJ2-5	TGTGCCAGCAGCCAAAGCGAGACCCAGTACTTC	CASSQSETQYF
-	TRBV30	TRBJ1-5	TGTGCCTGGCAGACAGGCCCAAATCAGCCCCAGCATTTT	CAWQTGPNQPQHF
TRBD1	TRBV7-9	TRBJ1-2	TGTGCCAGCAGCCCGGGACAGGGGGCTGGCTATGGCTACACCTTC	CASSPGQGAGYGYTF